A single sample gave rise to the 22 T cell receptor beta chains below, sequenced in a study of cytomegalovirus exposure and HLA in healthy donors (dated 2017 in TCRdb). Library preparation employed the immunoSEQ multiplex PCR assay. The immuneACCESS repertoire file appears here via TCRdb, limited to in-frame rearrangements. These files lack a portion of the clones; in checked studies, under half of the deficit traces to unresolved V genes, and the cause of the others is not known. The sample profile shows approximately 260,000 clones; roughly 86% of them were found once. The top ten hold 0.95% to 1.5% of the sample. Sequenced material: PBMCs. These receptors came from a woman in her twenties or thirties in good health and CMV-seropositive.

V gene TRBV29-1 combines with J gene TRBJ1-2; TRBD1 matches 8 bases. CDR1 and CDR2 from the germline V gene are SQVTM and ANQGSEA. J gave up 8 bases and V 4 bases, and 12 bases lay outside the gene matches. CDR3 size: 14 residues. This CDR3 is CSVVVGSGGGGYTF. CDR3 in DNA: TGCAGCGTTGTCGTTGGGTCAGGGGGCGGGGGCTACACCTTC.

The chain couples TRBV7-9 to TRBJ2-2; 7 bases line up with TRBD1. V was clipped by 2 bases and J by 4 bases; unmatched bases: 7. The CDR3 length is 16 residues. The germline V gene encodes CDR1 SEHNR and CDR2 FQNEAQ (reference sequence). CDR3 sequence (DNA): TGTGCCAGCAGCTTACGAACAGGGGTTGGCACCGGGGAGCTGTTTTTT. Residues: CASSLRTGVGTGELFF.

This clone was counted once. This chain links TRBV7-9 with TRBJ2-1; TRBD1 aligns across 7 bases. This CDR3 contains 14 residues. Germline-derived CDR1 and CDR2 are SEHNR and FQNEAQ (reference sequence). The junction had 11 bases not matched to a gene; V was cut back by 5 bases and J by 10 bases. CDR3 nucleotides: TGTGCCAGCAGCCCCACCACGACAGGGTTGGAGCAGTTCTTC. Encoded protein: CASSPTTTGLEQFF.

This sequence joins TRBV28 and TRBJ2-2, with D tentatively TRBD2 (5 bases). Looked up from germline, CDR1 is MDHEN and CDR2 is SYDVKM. V lost 7 bases to trimming and J lost 1 base, with 10 bases between them. The CDR3 is 14 amino acids. The CDR3 region is CASMRVGNTGELFF. CDR3 in DNA: TGTGCCAGCATGAGGGTAGGGAACACCGGGGAGCTGTTTTTT.

Only one count was recorded for this clone. The chain has TRBV27 and TRBJ2-7; D is perhaps TRBD1 (5 bases). Looked up from germline, CDR1 is MNHEY and CDR2 is SMNVEV (reference sequence). Trimming removed 7 bases from V and 6 bases from J, with 19 bases in between. The CDR3 consists of 14 residues. The CDR3 DNA reads TGTGCCAGCAAGATACGAGAAGGGGTGATCGAGCAGTACTTC. It translates to CASKIREGVIEQYF.

The V gene is TRBV5-1, the J gene TRBJ2-5; 9 nucleotides agree with TRBD1. Germline V gene sequence: CDR1 SGHRS, CDR2 YFSETQ. Germline trimming cut 4 bases from V and 2 bases from J; bases unmatched to any gene: 3. This CDR3 contains 14 residues. The CDR3 sequence is CASSTGQGQETQYF. CDR3 DNA: TGCGCCAGCAGCACGGGACAGGGACAAGAGACCCAGTACTTC.

This clone was counted between two and nine times. The chain couples TRBV27 to TRBJ1-2; 8 bases fit TRBD1. The CDR3 length is 14 residues. V shed 6 bases, J shed 4 bases, and the junction held 7 bases outside the gene matches. The germline CDR1 and CDR2 sequences are MNHEY and SMNVEV (reference sequence). CDR3 nucleotide sequence: TGTGCCAGCAGGCCGGACAGGGTCGGCTATGGCTACACCTTC. Translating it yields CASRPDRVGYGYTF.

The V gene is TRBV7-9, the J gene TRBJ1-5, with TRBD1 matching over 8 bases. CDR1 SEHNR and CDR2 FQNEAQ come from the germline V gene (reference sequence). The CDR3 is 15 residues long. The V segment lost 4 bases and the J segment 4 bases; nucleotides outside the gene matches: 6. The CDR3 nucleotides read TGTGCCAGCAGCTCAGAAGGACAGGGAAATCAGCCCCAGCATTTT. Translating gives CASSSEGQGNQPQHF.

The V call is TRBV14, the J call TRBJ1-4, with D unresolved. This CDR3 contains 14 residues. Trimming removed 0 bases at V and 3 bases at J, with 5 bases between. Per the germline V gene, CDR1 is SGHDN and CDR2 is FVKESK. CDR3 sequence: CASSQDTANEKLFF. DNA of the CDR3: TGTGCCAGCAGCCAAGATACGGCTAATGAAAAACTGTTTTTT.

The CDR3 DNA is TGCAGCGCCGTGGGAGGGTCTTTCGGGACATTTCACACAGATACGCAGTATTTT. This sequence encodes CSAVGGSFGTFHTDTQYF. This chain connects TRBV29-1 to TRBJ2-3; possibly TRBD2 for D (7 bases). V gave up 7 bases and J gave up 2 bases, with 28 bases separating them. This CDR3 spans 18 amino acids. Germline V gene sequence: CDR1 SQVTM, CDR2 ANQGSEA.

This chain joins TRBV9 and TRBJ2-1; the match to TRBD2 covers 8 bases. Germline V CDR1 and CDR2: SGDLS, YYNGEE. This CDR3 is 14 amino acids long. The trim removed 2 bases at V and 10 bases at J, leaving 8 bases unmatched. Here the CDR3 DNA reads TGTGCCAGCAGCGTCCGGGAGGGCCGAGGAGAGCAGTTCTTC. It is translated as CASSVREGRGEQFF.

This chain connects TRBV28 to TRBJ1-1, with D possibly being TRBD1 (5 bases). Trimming took off 2 bases at V and 2 bases at J, with 9 bases between the two ends. This CDR3 has 14 residues. Germline V lookup: CDR1 MDHEN, CDR2 SYDVKM. CDR3 sequence: CASSLPGTNTEAFF. The CDR3 coding sequence is TGTGCCAGCAGTTTACCGGGGACTAACACTGAAGCTTTCTTT.

J is TRBJ1-2 and V is TRBV6-5; 9 bases are shared with TRBD1. The CDR3 sequence is 15 residues long. J was trimmed by 6 bases and V by 6 bases; bases with no gene match: 11. CDR1 is MNHEY and CDR2 is SVGAGI in the germline V gene. CDR3 DNA: TGTGCCAGCAGCAACCGTCCCTGGACAGGGGATGGCTACACCTTC. Protein: CASSNRPWTGDGYTF.

The chain combines TRBV2 with TRBJ2-4; tentative D call: TRBD2 (6 bases). Trimming stripped 6 bases from V and 1 base from J, with 10 bases between. This CDR3 contains 14 residues. Germline CDR1 is SNHLY and CDR2 is FYNNEI. The CDR3 coding sequence is TGTGCCAGCAGGGATAGCGGTGCCAAAAACATTCAGTACTTC. The encoded protein is CASRDSGAKNIQYF. Filled out from reference TRBV2 and TRBJ2-4, the complete variable domain reads EPEVTQTPSHQVTQMGQEVILRCVPISNHLYFYWYRQILGQKVEFLVSFYNNEISEKSEIFDDQFSVERPDGSNFTLKIRSTKLEDSAMYFCASRDSGAKNIQYFGAGTRLSVL.

This clone was recorded once. The chain links TRBV4-2 to TRBJ2-1, with 15 bases that match TRBD2. In germline, CDR1 is LGHNA, CDR2 YNFKEQ. The length of the CDR3 is 17 residues. The V and J ends lost 3 bases and 7 bases, in that order; junction bases with no gene match: 7. This CDR3 reads CASSQGKGLAGGNEQFF. The CDR3 DNA is TGTGCCAGCAGCCAGGGTAAGGGACTAGCGGGAGGAAATGAGCAGTTCTTC.

The chain carries TRBV28 and TRBJ1-1, with no clear D. The germline V gene has CDR1 MDHEN and CDR2 SYDVKM. V was trimmed by 4 bases and J by 10 bases, leaving 19 bases between them. This CDR3 spans 14 amino acids. The CDR3 nucleotides read TGTGCCAGCAGTTACCAGCCCGGGGTCTCGGGAGCTTTCTTT. Translation gives CASSYQPGVSGAFF.

The V gene is TRBV28, the J gene TRBJ2-1, with a weak D call TRBD2 (7 bases). Germline V lookup: CDR1 MDHEN, CDR2 SYDVKM. The ends were cut back, 6 bases at V and 10 bases at J, with 16 bases in the middle. This CDR3 spans 13 amino acids. Written as DNA, the CDR3 is TGTGCCAGCAGGCCGAAGGGGGGGCTCGAGCAGTTCTTC. The encoded protein is CASRPKGGLEQFF. Based on the CDR3 plus reference TRBV28 and TRBJ2-1, the full variable domain is DVKVTQSSRYLVKRTGEKVFLECVQDMDHENMFWYRQDPGLGLRLIYFSYDVKMKEKGDIPEGYSVSREKKERFSLILESASTNQTSMYLCASRPKGGLEQFFGPGTRLTVL.

The chain combines TRBV6-1 with TRBJ1-2, with TRBD1 as a possible D gene (5 bases). This CDR3 is 15 amino acids long. V was trimmed by 2 bases and J by 2 bases, leaving 12 bases between them. Germline CDR1 MNHNS, CDR2 SASEGT. In DNA, the CDR3 is TGTGCCAGCAGTGAATATGCAGGGTCAAACTATGGCTACACCTTC. The encoded protein is CASSEYAGSNYGYTF.

V gene TRBV4-1 combines with J gene TRBJ2-1, with 11 bases identical to TRBD2. The germline V gene encodes CDR1 MGHRA and CDR2 YSYEKL. The V and J ends lost 6 bases and 5 bases, in that order; junction bases with no gene match: 12. CDR3 length: 17 residues. The CDR3 DNA reads TGCGCCAGCAGTTATTATAGCGGGAGGGCCCTGGACAATGAGCAGTTCTTC. This gives the protein CASSYYSGRALDNEQFF.

The V and J genes are TRBV5-1 and TRBJ2-2; weak D call: TRBD2 (7 bases). The V end lost 2 bases, the J end lost 0 bases, and 11 bases lay between the germline ends. Germline loops: CDR1 SGHRS, CDR2 YFSETQ. The length of the CDR3 is 16 residues. CDR3 in DNA: TGCGCCAGCAGCTTCGACGGGGGGCCGAACACCGGGGAGCTGTTTTTT. Translation: CASSFDGGPNTGELFF.

This clone was seen a single time. The rearrangement uses TRBV11-3 and TRBJ2-2; the match to TRBD1 covers 9 bases. There are 18 residues in the CDR3. After removal of 5 bases from V and 0 bases from J, the junction contained 10 bases not matched to a gene. Germline loops: CDR1 SGHNT, CDR2 YENEEA. CDR3 DNA sequence: TGTGCCAGCAGCGGGGATGGGACAGGGCAGTCGAACACCGGGGAGCTGTTTTTT. It translates to CASSGDGTGQSNTGELFF.

This clone showed up just a few times. This chain links TRBV11-1 with TRBJ1-2, with D perhaps TRBD1 (5 bases). Deletions cut 5 bases from V and 10 bases from J, with 14 bases between. Germline CDR1 SGHAT, CDR2 FQDESV (reference sequence). The CDR3 is made up of 12 amino acids. DNA of the CDR3: TGTGCCAGCAGCGACAGATATGCCGCCTACACCTTC. It yields the protein CASSDRYAAYTF.